What follows are 13 T cell receptor beta chains derived from one specimen sequenced in a study of T cell repertoires in cytomegalovirus infection. Using its own MiXCR run on the reads, TCRdb lists one record per CDR3 protein. The sample has around 550,000 distinct CDR3 sequences, approximately 26% seen once; the top ten hold roughly 13%. The sequenced sample was PBMCs. The receptors originated from a human donor in good health (CMV status not recorded). Some clones in this sample may be carry-over from other donors' samples.

The J gene is TRBJ2-7, the V gene TRBV11-3; tentatively, D is TRBD2 (7 bases). The germline V and J ends were trimmed by 4 bases and 5 bases, with 12 bases remaining between them. Germline CDR1 SGHNT, CDR2 YENEEA. The CDR3 totals 13 residues. CDR3 amino acids: CASSSRGGDEQYV. DNA of the CDR3: TGTGCCAGCAGCTCGAGGGGGGGAGACGAGCAGTACGTC.

This clonotype has only a few counts. As DNA, the CDR3 is TGCAGTGCAAGGGGGCTGGTAGATACGCAGTATTTT. This codes for CSARGLVDTQYF. V and J are TRBV20-1 and TRBJ2-3; 7 positions match TRBD1. This CDR3 region has 12 residues. In germline, CDR1 is DFQATT, CDR2 SNEGSKA (reference sequence). V dropped 6 bases and J dropped 5; count of bases not matched to a gene: 5.

This clonotype was counted a few times. The rearrangement uses TRBV7-3 and TRBJ2-3; 7 bases map to TRBD1. The CDR3 length is 17 residues. V dropped 0 bases and J dropped 2; count of bases not matched to a gene: 8. The germline gives CDR1 SGHTA, CDR2 FQGTGA. This CDR3 is CASSLTGQGVNTDTQYF. The CDR3 DNA sequence: TGTGCCAGCAGCTTAACTGGGCAGGGGGTGAACACAGATACGCAGTATTTT.

This clonotype was counted between two and nine times. The chain uses TRBV19 and TRBJ1-6, with D possibly TRBD1 on 5 matching bases. The CDR3 loop spans 14 amino acids. CDR1 is LNHDA, CDR2 SQIVND, per germline (reference sequence). The germline V and J ends were trimmed by 9 bases and 0 bases, with 9 bases remaining between them. The CDR3 DNA sequence: TGTGCCAGGGGGCCATTCTCCTATAATTCACCCCTCCACTTT. Amino acid sequence: CARGPFSYNSPLHF.

The chain links TRBV15 to TRBJ1-2, with 8 bases that match TRBD1. With V trimmed by 3 bases and J by 2 bases, 2 bases remained unmatched. Germline lookup yields CDR1 LNHNV and CDR2 YYDKDF (reference sequence). This CDR3 comprises 14 residues. The CDR3 is CATSRGDRNYGYTF. In nucleotides, the CDR3 is TGTGCCACCAGCAGGGGGGACAGGAACTATGGCTACACCTTC.

This clonotype appeared a few times. The chain couples TRBV5-6 to TRBJ2-1; D is uncertain. V was pared by 10 bases and J by 0 bases, with 17 bases between. The CDR3 has 15 residues. The germline CDR1 and CDR2 sequences are SGHDT and YYEEEE. CDR3 sequence (DNA): TGTGCCCGTCCAGGACGGCCCAGCTCCTACAATGAGCAGTTCTTC. Translating gives CARPGRPSSYNEQFF.

This sequence joins TRBV6-2 or TRBV6-3 and TRBJ2-7; the match to TRBD2 covers 7 bases. Germline CDR1 is MNHEY and CDR2 is SVGEGT. The CDR3 extends over 16 amino acids. The ends lost 5 bases at V and 2 bases at J; junction bases unmatched: 12. Here the CDR3 reads CASSVRRESPTYEQYV. CDR3 in DNA: TGTGCCAGCAGTGTACGGCGGGAGAGTCCCACCTACGAGCAGTACGTC.

V usage is TRBV7-8 and J usage is TRBJ2-1; the match to TRBD2 covers 9 bases. Germline lookup yields CDR1 SGHVS and CDR2 FQNEAQ. This CDR3 spans 15 amino acids. With 2 bases clipped from V and 14 bases from J, the junction kept 13 bases outside the gene matches. The DNA of the CDR3 is TGTGCCAGCAGCTTAAGCCGGCAAGCGGGAGGAAGTGAGTTCTTC. It codes for CASSLSRQAGGSEFF.

V usage is TRBV28 and J usage is TRBJ2-6, with 7 bases identical to TRBD1. V lost 5 bases to trimming and J lost 3 bases; unmatched junction nucleotides: 4. CDR3 length: 15 residues. Germline values: CDR1 MDHEN, CDR2 SYDVKM. In DNA form, the CDR3 reads TGTGCCAGCAGTACAGGGGTCATTGGGGCCAACGTCCTGACTTTC. Its translation is CASSTGVIGANVLTF.

The V gene is TRBV7-3, the J gene TRBJ2-2; 9 bases align to TRBD1. Germline V gene sequence: CDR1 SGHTA, CDR2 FQGTGA. The CDR3 runs to 14 residues. V gave up 7 bases and J gave up 3 bases; unmatched junction bases: 3. The CDR3 reads CASNRDRDTGELFF. CDR3 nucleotide sequence: TGTGCCAGCAACCGGGACAGGGACACCGGGGAGCTGTTTTTT.

This chain connects TRBV10-2 to TRBJ1-2, with no clear D. V gave up 0 bases and J gave up 8 bases, with 13 bases separating them. Per germline, CDR1 WSHSY and CDR2 SAAADI. The CDR3 extends over 14 amino acids. Here the CDR3 DNA reads TGCGCCAGCAGTGAGTCCTGGAAGGTCGGGGGCTACACCTTC. Translation gives CASSESWKVGGYTF.

The J gene is TRBJ2-1, the V gene TRBV6-1, with 12 positions matching TRBD2. This CDR3 contains 15 residues. Looked up from germline, CDR1 is MNHNS and CDR2 is SASEGT. V was clipped by 11 bases and J by 5 bases; unmatched bases: 10. The DNA for the CDR3 is TGTGCCGGCCACCAGGGGACTAGCGGGCACAATGAGCAGTTCTTC. Residues: CAGHQGTSGHNEQFF.

The rearrangement links TRBV6-2 or TRBV6-3 to TRBJ2-3; D is uncertain. CDR3 length: 14 amino acids. V was shortened by 7 bases and J by 7 bases, with 18 bases between the two germline ends. In germline, CDR1 is MNHEY, CDR2 SVGEGT. As DNA, the CDR3 is TGTGCCAGCATTGCAAGCGCCTCGAAGAATACGCAGTATTTT. It yields the protein CASIASASKNTQYF.